The rows below give T cell receptor beta chains drawn from one sample of a study of radiation and T cells in renal cell carcinoma. Sequenced by immunoSEQ multiplex PCR; TCRdb stores in-frame clones only, minus some. The sample records tens of thousands of clones, 75% to 85% being singletons. The sequences come from blood, collected from a patient whose treatment included radiotherapy and nephrectomy. These receptors were obtained from a woman in her 70s with renal cell carcinoma. CDR3s include the opening cysteine and the closing phenylalanine or tryptophan. The order of the fields is D gene, J gene, V gene, CDR3 protein, CDR3 DNA. D genes are given only for firm matches.

-,TRBJ1-3,TRBV9,CASSVMGGSGNTIYF,TGTGCCAGCAGCGTAATGGGGGGCTCTGGAAACACCATATATTTT
TRBD1,TRBJ1-2,TRBV6-1,CASSLTGHGYTF,TGTGCCAGCAGCTTGACAGGGCATGGCTACACCTTC
-,TRBJ2-5,TRBV6-5,CASSYFPGGESETQYF,TGTGCCAGCAGTTACTTCCCGGGCGGGGAGTCTGAGACCCAGTACTTC
-,TRBJ1-1,TRBV19,CASSIRPKDTEAFF,TGTGCCAGTAGTATCCGACCTAAGGACACTGAAGCTTTCTTT
TRBD1,TRBJ2-7,TRBV7-8,CASSLEGQMGSYEQYF,TGTGCCAGCAGCTTAGAGGGACAGATGGGCTCCTACGAGCAGTACTTC
-,TRBJ1-1,TRBV7-2,CASSKQESTEAFF,TGTGCCAGCAGCAAACAAGAATCCACTGAAGCTTTCTTT
-,TRBJ2-7,TRBV28,CASSLGAFPDLKVRQYF,TGTGCCAGCAGTTTAGGAGCTTTCCCGGACCTAAAGGTGAGGCAGTACTTC
-,TRBJ1-3,TRBV6-4,CATKASSGNTIYF,TGTGCCACCAAAGCCAGCTCTGGAAACACCATATATTTT
-,TRBJ1-1,TRBV5-1,CASSPGTTSTEAFF,TGCGCCAGCAGCCCGGGGACAACTAGCACTGAAGCTTTCTTT
-,TRBJ2-2,TRBV6-4,CASRPQPANTGELFF,TGTGCCAGCAGACCACAGCCCGCGAACACCGGGGAGCTGTTTTTT